These 30 T cell receptor beta chains came from one sample sequenced in a study of CD8 T cells in ankylosing spondylitis. In TCRdb, the 5' RACE reads were re-called with MiXCR into one record per CDR3 protein. The data hold 200,000 to 250,000 distinct CDR3 sequences, with approximately 12% observed a single time. Material for sequencing was blood, either unsorted or a sorted T cell fraction (not recorded which). All receptors derive from a male donor with ankylosing spondylitis or in good health (not recorded which).

This clonotype was detected many times. V gene TRBV19 combines with J gene TRBJ2-1, with D perhaps TRBD1 (8 bases). Trimming left V 4 bases short and J 9 bases short, with 13 bases between. The CDR3 is 13 amino acids. Germline CDR1 is LNHDA and CDR2 is SQIVND (reference sequence). CDR3 protein: CASSTDREGEQFF. The CDR3 region has the DNA TGTGCCAGTAGTACGGACAGGGAGGGTGAGCAGTTCTTC.

This clonotype was counted a few times. This chain connects TRBV5-5 to TRBJ2-3; D may be TRBD1 (5 bases). With 0 bases removed from V and 4 bases from J, the gap between germline ends came to 9 bases. This CDR3 spans 14 amino acids. CDR1 and CDR2 from the germline V gene are SGHKS and YYEKEE (reference sequence). The CDR3 protein is CASSLAPTADTQYF. In DNA form, the CDR3 reads TGTGCCAGCAGCTTGGCACCGACAGCAGATACGCAGTATTTT. Supplemented by reference TRBV5-5 and TRBJ2-3, the full variable domain reads DAGVTQSPTHLIKTRGQQVTLRCSPISGHKSVSWYQQVLGQGPQFIFQYYEKEERGRGNFPDRFSARQFPNYSSELNVNALLLGDSALYLCASSLAPTADTQYFGPGTRLTVL.

This chain connects TRBV7-8 to TRBJ1-1; D might be TRBD1 (5 bases). The ends were cut back, 4 bases at V and 0 bases at J, with 12 bases in the middle. CDR3 size: 15 residues. CDR1 is SGHVS, CDR2 FQNEAQ, per germline. The CDR3 sequence is CASSYGRGMNTEAFF. CDR3 DNA: TGTGCCAGCAGCTACGGGCGGGGGATGAACACTGAAGCTTTCTTT.

This clonotype has only a few counts. This chain links TRBV7-6 with TRBJ2-3; 12 nucleotides agree with TRBD2. Germline loops: CDR1 SGHVS, CDR2 FNYEAQ. This CDR3 contains 17 residues. The V and J ends lost 5 bases and 1 base, in that order; junction bases with no gene match: 7. This CDR3 reads CASSPRTSGARTDTQYF. The CDR3 region has the DNA TGTGCCAGCAGCCCCCGGACTAGCGGGGCCCGCACAGATACGCAGTATTTT.

The rearrangement joins TRBV6-5 to TRBJ2-3, with 8 bases fitting TRBD1. With V trimmed by 2 bases and J by 0 bases, 4 bases remained unmatched. CDR1 and CDR2 from the germline V gene are MNHEY and SVGAGI. The CDR3 covers 16 residues. This CDR3 is CASSYGDRPSTDTQYF. DNA of the CDR3: TGTGCCAGCAGTTACGGGGACAGGCCTAGCACAGATACGCAGTATTTT.

At least ten counts were recorded for this clonotype. The chain is built from TRBV5-1 and TRBJ2-1; 7 positions match TRBD1. After removal of 0 bases from V and 5 bases from J, the junction contained 5 bases not matched to a gene. Looked up from germline, CDR1 is SGHRS and CDR2 is YFSETQ. The CDR3 runs to 15 residues. CDR3 sequence: CASSLVQGSHNEQFF. The CDR3 nucleotides read TGCGCCAGCAGCTTGGTACAGGGGTCCCACAATGAGCAGTTCTTC.

The chain recombines TRBV3-1 with TRBJ2-7; possible D gene TRBD2, 5 bases. The V end was cut by 4 bases, the J end by 2 bases, with 12 bases between. CDR3 length: 14 amino acids. CDR1 and CDR2 (germline): LGHDT, YNNKEL (reference sequence). Here the CDR3 reads CASSPRALAYEQYF. In DNA, the CDR3 is TGTGCCAGCAGCCCGAGGGCCTTAGCCTACGAGCAGTACTTC.

This clonotype was recorded many times. The chain recombines TRBV5-1 with TRBJ1-1; D unclear. Deletions cut 1 base from V and 1 base from J, with 14 bases between. Per germline, CDR1 SGHRS and CDR2 YFSETQ. The CDR3 spans 16 residues. The CDR3: CASSLRLPWGNTEAFF. CDR3 bases: TGCGCCAGCAGCTTGAGGCTACCTTGGGGGAACACTGAAGCTTTCTTT.

This clonotype was recorded many times. This rearrangement joins TRBV13 to TRBJ2-2; TRBD1 or TRBD2 may be the D gene (5 bases each). The CDR3 runs to 16 residues. Germline V gives CDR1 PRHDT, CDR2 FYEKMQ (reference sequence). V gave up 1 base and J gave up 0 bases, with 9 bases separating them. The CDR3 reads CASSLVRGANTGELFF. The CDR3 DNA sequence: TGTGCCAGCAGCTTAGTTCGGGGCGCGAACACCGGGGAGCTGTTTTTT.

The J gene is TRBJ2-4, the V gene TRBV6-2 or TRBV6-3, with 7 bases lining up with TRBD1. Trimming removed 2 bases from V and 8 bases from J; junction bases left unmatched: 6. Germline values: CDR1 MNHEY, CDR2 SVGEGT. The CDR3 extends over 14 amino acids. The chain's CDR3 is CASSYGQEVHIQYF. The CDR3 region has the DNA TGTGCCAGCAGTTACGGACAGGAAGTGCACATTCAGTACTTC.

Ten or more counts support this clonotype. The chain recombines TRBV12-3 or TRBV12-4 with TRBJ2-1; TRBD1 aligns across 9 bases. This CDR3 spans 17 amino acids. Germline trimming cut 6 bases from V and 5 bases from J; bases unmatched to any gene: 14. The CDR3 loop is CASRSSPGQGRDNEQFF. Written as DNA, the CDR3 is TGTGCCAGCAGATCGAGCCCGGGACAGGGCAGGGACAATGAGCAGTTCTTC.

The gene calls are TRBV3-1 and TRBJ1-5, with a possible D match to TRBD1 (5 bases). This CDR3 has 15 amino acids. Trimming removed 4 bases from V and 5 bases from J, with 15 bases in between. CDR1 is LGHDT, CDR2 YNNKEL, per germline (reference sequence). Here the CDR3 reads CASSPNSGLDQPQHF. In nucleotides, the CDR3 is TGTGCCAGCAGCCCCAATTCGGGACTAGATCAGCCCCAGCATTTT. Combining the CDR3 with reference TRBV3-1 and TRBJ1-5 gives the whole variable domain DTAVSQTPKYLVTQMGNDKSIKCEQNLGHDTMYWYKQDSKKFLKIMFSYNNKELIINETVPNRFSPKSPDKAHLNLHINSLELGDSAVYFCASSPNSGLDQPQHFGDGTRLSIL.

CDR3 in amino acids: CASNRRTSGALSYNEQFF. DNA of the CDR3: TGCGCCAGCAACCGGAGGACTAGCGGGGCCCTTTCCTACAATGAGCAGTTCTTC. The rearrangement joins TRBV4-1 to TRBJ2-1, with 12 bases matching TRBD2. Germline V gives CDR1 MGHRA, CDR2 YSYEKL. Germline trimming cut 7 bases from V and 1 base from J; bases unmatched to any gene: 11. The CDR3 is made up of 18 amino acids.

This clonotype was picked up many times. The V call is TRBV28, the J call TRBJ1-6; 7 positions agree with TRBD1. Germline values: CDR1 MDHEN, CDR2 SYDVKM. The CDR3 is 16 residues long. V was pared by 3 bases and J by 7 bases, with 9 bases of the junction left unmatched. In DNA, the CDR3 is TGTGCCAGCAGTTTCAAAGCTTACAGGGGAAATTCACCCCTCCACTTT. Translated, it gives CASSFKAYRGNSPLHF.

As to this clonotype: A read error may be the cause here, since a much bigger clone is one base away. The chain employs TRBV5-1 and TRBJ2-2; D assignment may be TRBD1 or TRBD2 (6 bases each). This CDR3 comprises 16 residues. Germline V gene sequence: CDR1 SGHRS, CDR2 YFSETQ. The CDR3 coding sequence is TGCACCAGCAGCTCGACAGGAGGGGGTAACACCGGGGAGCTGTTTTTT. Its protein product is CTSSSTGGGNTGELFF.

This clonotype was observed many times. This chain joins TRBV6-4 and TRBJ2-1, with 9 bases aligning to TRBD2. The length of the CDR3 is 15 residues. Germline values: CDR1 MRHNA, CDR2 SNTAGT. V was pared by 2 bases and J by 8 bases, with 7 bases of the junction left unmatched. In nucleotides, the CDR3 is TGTGCCAGCAGTGACACAGGGACTAGCAGCGATGAGCAGTTCTTC. Its translation: CASSDTGTSSDEQFF.

The CDR3 loop reads CASSQTSGGFGTDTQYF. The CDR3 DNA follows: TGTGCCAGCAGTCAAACTAGCGGGGGTTTTGGCACAGATACGCAGTATTTT. The chain employs TRBV7-7 and TRBJ2-3, with TRBD2 identical over 11 bases. Germline V gives CDR1 SSHAT, CDR2 FNYEAQ (reference sequence). The CDR3 covers 17 residues. The J segment lost 1 base and the V segment lost 6 bases, leaving 9 bases of the junction unmatched.

V gene TRBV7-8 combines with J gene TRBJ1-5, with D unclear. Deletions cut 2 bases from V and 3 bases from J, with 14 bases between. The germline CDR1 and CDR2 sequences are SGHVS and FQNEAQ. The CDR3 totals 16 residues. CDR3 nucleotide sequence: TGTGCCAGCAGCTTATACTTGGGAAGGGACAATCAGCCCCAGCATTTT. This codes for CASSLYLGRDNQPQHF.

Notes on this clonotype: One junction end does not reproduce the germline sequence, and a read error may be involved. The gene calls are TRBV4-1 and TRBJ2-1; D remains unclear. The CDR3 spans 15 residues. The germline V gene has CDR1 MGHRA and CDR2 YSYEKL. The chain's CDR3 is CTSSPGGGTYNEQFF. The CDR3 DNA reads as TGCACCAGCAGCCCAGGCGGCGGTACCTACAATGAGCAGTTCTTC.

This clonotype was seen many times. The chain combines TRBV5-1 with TRBJ2-1; D is uncertain. This CDR3 is 15 amino acids long. Per the germline V gene, CDR1 is SGHRS and CDR2 is YFSETQ. V lost 4 bases and J 4 bases, leaving 15 bases between the germline ends. The CDR3 sequence: CASSASPVSYNEQFF. The DNA of the CDR3 is TGCGCCAGCAGCGCGAGTCCGGTGTCATACAATGAGCAGTTCTTC.

Many counts were recorded for this clonotype. The chain employs TRBV5-1 and TRBJ1-4, with 8 bases that match TRBD1. The CDR3 length is 14 residues. J lost 5 bases, V lost 4 bases, and 4 bases had no gene match. Germline V gives CDR1 SGHRS, CDR2 YFSETQ. CDR3 protein: CASSRGTGNEKLFF. CDR3 nucleotides: TGCGCCAGCAGCCGAGGGACAGGCAATGAAAAACTGTTTTTT.

This sequence joins TRBV6-5 and TRBJ1-1; 8 bases line up with TRBD1. The CDR3 extends over 15 amino acids. V lost 0 bases to trimming and J lost 1 base; unmatched junction nucleotides: 1. CDR1 is MNHEY and CDR2 is SVGAGI in the germline V gene. The CDR3 DNA follows: TGTGCCAGCAGTTACTCCGGGACAGGGAACACTGAAGCTTTCTTT. This gives the protein CASSYSGTGNTEAFF.

This sequence joins TRBV11-3 and TRBJ2-2; the D is unclear. The CDR3 length is 13 residues. CDR1 is SGHNT and CDR2 is YENEEA in the germline V gene. V was cut by 3 bases and J by 6 bases, with 8 bases left in between. The chain's CDR3 is CASSLTLAGELFF. The CDR3 DNA sequence: TGTGCCAGCAGCTTGACTCTTGCCGGGGAGCTGTTTTTT. The entire variable domain, with the rest obtained from reference TRBV11-3 and TRBJ2-2, is as follows: EAGVVQSPRYKIIEKKQPVAFWCNPISGHNTLYWYLQNLGQGPELLIRYENEEAVDDSQLPKDRFSAERLKGVDSTLKIQPAELGDSAVYLCASSLTLAGELFFGEGSRLTVL.

This clonotype was counted between two and nine times. J is TRBJ2-1 and V is TRBV7-2, with D possibly being TRBD1 (5 bases). V lost 5 bases to trimming and J lost 12 bases, with 17 bases between them. Germline loops: CDR1 SGHTA, CDR2 FQGNSA. There are 13 residues in the CDR3. CDR3 coding DNA: TGTGCCAGCAGCAACATGGTCACAGGTGTGCAGTTCTTC. Its protein product is CASSNMVTGVQFF.

This clonotype was found many times. The J gene is TRBJ1-1, the V gene TRBV21-1. TRBV21-1 is described as a pseudogene. CDR3 size: 13 residues. CDR3 in amino acids: CASSKELGSGAFF. In nucleotides, the CDR3 is TGTGCCAGCAGCAAAGAATTAGGGTCCGGAGCTTTCTTT.

This clonotype was picked up many times. The J gene is TRBJ1-2, the V gene TRBV6-5; D remains unclear. Germline V CDR1 and CDR2: MNHEY, SVGAGI. This CDR3 contains 12 residues. Trimming took 7 bases from V and 1 from J, leaving 7 bases between them. Here the CDR3 reads CASKRSNYGYTF. The CDR3 DNA follows: TGTGCCAGCAAGAGGAGTAACTATGGCTACACCTTC.

This clonotype was seen a handful of times. The V and J genes are TRBV7-3 and TRBJ2-7, with 11 bases aligning to TRBD1. V shed 7 bases and J 4 bases; nucleotides not matched to a gene: 21. The CDR3 sequence is 19 residues long. Germline CDR1 reads SGHTA; CDR2 reads FQGTGA. The CDR3 here is CASIPRIPWTGGELYEQYF. DNA of the CDR3: TGTGCCAGCATCCCCCGGATTCCTTGGACAGGGGGCGAACTTTACGAGCAGTACTTC.

This clonotype was found a few times. In DNA, the CDR3 is TGTGCCAGCAGCTTACCGGACGGCCACCTAAACACTGAAGCTTTCTTT. Protein sequence: CASSLPDGHLNTEAFF. The chain links TRBV7-9 to TRBJ1-1; no firm D call. V lost 2 bases to trimming and J lost 2 bases, with 15 bases between them. This CDR3 region has 16 residues. Germline loops: CDR1 SEHNR, CDR2 FQNEAQ (reference sequence).

The rearrangement links TRBV12-3 or TRBV12-4 to TRBJ2-2; 7 bases are shared with TRBD2. V lost 5 bases to trimming and J lost 6 bases; unmatched junction nucleotides: 9. The CDR3 totals 15 residues. CDR3 protein: CASSSRAGVAGELFF. The DNA for the CDR3 is TGTGCCAGCAGTAGTCGGGCGGGAGTGGCCGGGGAGCTGTTTTTT.

V gene TRBV12-3 or TRBV12-4 combines with J gene TRBJ2-1, with 10 bases identical to TRBD2. J lost 5 bases, V lost 3 bases, and 13 bases had no gene match. The CDR3 is 18 residues long. CDR3 region: CASSLDSVAGGLNNEQFF. DNA for the CDR3: TGTGCCAGCAGTTTGGACTCAGTAGCGGGAGGTTTAAACAATGAGCAGTTCTTC.